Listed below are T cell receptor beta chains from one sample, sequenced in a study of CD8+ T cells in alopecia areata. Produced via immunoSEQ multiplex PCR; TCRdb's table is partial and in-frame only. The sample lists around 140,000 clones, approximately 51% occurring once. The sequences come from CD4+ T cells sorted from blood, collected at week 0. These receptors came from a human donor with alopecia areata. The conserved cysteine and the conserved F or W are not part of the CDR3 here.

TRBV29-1	SGLRFNTEAF
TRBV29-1	SVALSEYEQY
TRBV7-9	ASSFQGKSNNEQY
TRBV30	AWSQGAGYT
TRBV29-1	SVARDPKNEKLF
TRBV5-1	ASSLGQGLAKNIQY
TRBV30	AWSVAGLVETQY
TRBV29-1	SVASVPLSYGYT
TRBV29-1	SASRGQGYEQY
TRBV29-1	SVAGQIEAF
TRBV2	ASRDGSYEQY
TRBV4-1	ASSPTTLTATQY
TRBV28	ASFGGTTGPQH
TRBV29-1	SVRRRPLNLTSADTQY
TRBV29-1	SAYPGAGGIYGYT
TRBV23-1	ASSHPGPGGYT
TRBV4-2	ASSQGQLDQPQH